Below are 26 T cell receptor beta chains sequenced from a single sample in a study of T cell responses to AZD1222 COVID-19 vaccine. This table comes from immunoSEQ multiplex PCR, and its TCRdb copy is limited to in-frame clones, with some not included. Of 100,000 to 150,000 clones in the sample, about nine tenths were seen once. The sequences come from peripheral blood, collected on day 0 of AZD1222 vaccination. These receptors were taken from an adult in good health.

This chain uses TRBV3-1 (or the pseudogene TRBV3-2) with TRBJ2-3; 8 bases are shared with TRBD2. The V gene's germline CDR1 is LGHDT and CDR2 YNNKEL (reference sequence). Trimming cost V 1 base and J 4 bases; bases outside gene matches: 1. The CDR3 totals 14 residues. This chain's CDR3 is CASSQAGRADTQYF. CDR3 coding DNA: TGTGCCAGCAGCCAAGCCGGGAGGGCAGATACGCAGTATTTT.

The V gene is TRBV3-1 (or the pseudogene TRBV3-2), the J gene TRBJ1-6; weak D call: TRBD1 (5 bases). Looked up from germline, CDR1 is LGHDT and CDR2 is YNNKEL (reference sequence). CDR3 length: 13 residues. The germline V and J ends were trimmed by 1 base and 7 bases, with 5 bases remaining between them. CDR3 residues: CASSQGGNSPLHF. The CDR3 region has the DNA TGTGCCAGCAGCCAAGGGGGGAATTCACCCCTCCACTTT.

This clone has just a few counts. The rearrangement links TRBV7-9 to TRBJ1-6, with a weak D call TRBD1 (5 bases). CDR3 size: 19 residues. Germline V gives CDR1 SEHNR, CDR2 FQNEAQ (reference sequence). V lost 1 base to trimming and J lost 0 bases, with 16 bases between them. The CDR3 here is CASSLGGVGGSSYNSPLHF. CDR3 coding DNA: TGTGCCAGCAGCTTAGGTGGTGTTGGGGGGAGCTCCTATAATTCACCCCTCCACTTT.

This clone was seen more than once but under ten times. The DNA for the CDR3 is TGTGCCAGCAGCCCCGGACTAGCGGGAGTAGGCGAGCAGTACTTC. The encoded protein is CASSPGLAGVGEQYF. V usage is TRBV5-8 and J usage is TRBJ2-7, with 13 bases that match TRBD2. With 4 bases clipped from V and 6 bases from J, the junction kept 7 bases outside the gene matches. CDR1 and CDR2 from the germline V gene are SGHTS and YDEGEE. The CDR3 length is 15 residues.

The chain combines TRBV5-1 with TRBJ2-7; 10 bases line up with TRBD1. The CDR3 is 16 residues long. J lost 2 bases, V lost 4 bases, and 9 bases had no gene match. Looked up from germline, CDR1 is SGHRS and CDR2 is YFSETQ. The CDR3 region is CASSPVQGTGAYEQYF. The CDR3 DNA is TGCGCCAGCAGCCCAGTCCAGGGGACAGGGGCCTACGAGCAGTACTTC.

In this sample, this clone turned up once. V is TRBV6-2 or TRBV6-3 and J is TRBJ1-5; D gene unclear. The germline V gene has CDR1 MNHEY and CDR2 SVGEGT. The V and J ends lost 6 bases and 3 bases respectively, with 15 bases between them. The CDR3 loop spans 15 amino acids. The CDR3 sequence is CASSPLGGLNQPQHF. The CDR3, as DNA: TGTGCCAGCAGCCCCCTGGGAGGGCTCAATCAGCCCCAGCATTTT.

The chain links TRBV27 to TRBJ2-3; 11 bases map to TRBD1. There are 17 residues in the CDR3. Per the germline V gene, CDR1 is MNHEY and CDR2 is SMNVEV (reference sequence). V shed 0 bases and J 3 bases; nucleotides not matched to a gene: 5. The CDR3 spells CASSLSRGTGGTDTQYF. The CDR3 DNA sequence: TGTGCCAGCAGTTTATCAAGGGGGACAGGGGGGACAGATACGCAGTATTTT.

The chain combines TRBV5-1 with TRBJ2-5; 10 bases are a match to TRBD2. The V and J ends lost 1 base and 3 bases, in that order; junction bases with no gene match: 3. This CDR3 contains 15 residues. Germline-derived CDR1 and CDR2 are SGHRS and YFSETQ. The CDR3 DNA reads TGCGCCAGCAGCTTGAGGACTAGCGGAGAAGAGACCCAGTACTTC. It codes for CASSLRTSGEETQYF.

The J gene is TRBJ2-7, the V gene TRBV28; 7 bases match TRBD1. Trimming removed 3 bases from V and 1 base from J; junction bases left unmatched: 3. The germline gives CDR1 MDHEN, CDR2 SYDVKM. The CDR3 has 14 amino acids. The CDR3 spells CASSFQGQSYEQYF. CDR3 bases: TGTGCCAGCAGTTTTCAGGGACAGTCCTACGAGCAGTACTTC. The variable domain in full, with the rest retrieved from reference TRBV28 and TRBJ2-7, is DVKVTQSSRYLVKRTGEKVFLECVQDMDHENMFWYRQDPGLGLRLIYFSYDVKMKEKGDIPEGYSVSREKKERFSLILESASTNQTSMYLCASSFQGQSYEQYFGPGTRLTVT.

V is TRBV4-1 and J is TRBJ2-2; D is unresolved. Deletions cut 1 base from V and 7 bases from J, with 10 bases between. Germline lookup yields CDR1 MGHRA and CDR2 YSYEKL. The CDR3 loop spans 14 amino acids. CDR3 DNA sequence: TGCGCCAGCAGCCAAGCGTTACTGGTCGGGGAGCTGTTTTTT. It encodes CASSQALLVGELFF.

V gene TRBV19 combines with J gene TRBJ1-4; TRBD1 matches 7 bases. The CDR3 totals 14 residues. V lost 10 bases and J lost 7; bases outside the gene matches: 12. CDR1 and CDR2 from the germline V gene are LNHDA and SQIVND (reference sequence). The CDR3 loop is CATTDRSVSEKLFF. CDR3 nucleotides: TGTGCCACCACGGACAGGTCCGTCTCTGAAAAACTGTTTTTT.

This chain joins TRBV5-1 and TRBJ2-1; D not resolved. The V end was cut by 0 bases, the J end by 8 bases, with 6 bases between. The CDR3 totals 12 residues. CDR1 is SGHRS and CDR2 is YFSETQ in the germline V gene. The CDR3 protein is CASSLVSDEQFF. The CDR3 DNA follows: TGCGCCAGCAGCTTGGTTTCAGATGAGCAGTTCTTC.

This chain uses TRBV11-2 with TRBJ1-5; D remains ambiguous. There are 16 residues in the CDR3. The germline CDR1 and CDR2 sequences are SGHAT and FQNNGV. The V gene lost 5 bases and the J gene lost 0 bases, with 14 bases spanning the gap. The CDR3 region has the DNA TGTGCCAGCAGCCATGATCAGACGTATAGCAATCAGCCCCAGCATTTT. Translation: CASSHDQTYSNQPQHF. The variable domain in full, with the rest retrieved from reference TRBV11-2 and TRBJ1-5, is EAGVAQSPRYKIIEKRQSVAFWCNPISGHATLYWYQQILGQGPKLLIQFQNNGVVDDSQLPKDRFSAERLKGVDSTLKIQPAKLEDSAVYLCASSHDQTYSNQPQHFGDGTRLSIL.

The V and J genes are TRBV5-6 and TRBJ2-1; tentatively, D is TRBD2 (5 bases). The V gene's germline CDR1 is SGHDT and CDR2 YYEEEE. The CDR3 covers 16 residues. Trimming cost V 4 bases and J 1 base, with 15 bases left between them. CDR3 protein: CASSPPGMMSYNEQFF. CDR3 in DNA: TGTGCCAGCAGCCCCCCGGGGATGATGTCCTACAATGAGCAGTTCTTC.

V and J are TRBV9 and TRBJ2-7; maybe TRBD2 (5 bases). Trimming took 0 bases from V and 7 from J, leaving 20 bases between them. The germline gives CDR1 SGDLS, CDR2 YYNGEE. The CDR3 spans 16 residues. The CDR3 sequence is CASSVGAARITGEQYF. The CDR3 bases are TGTGCCAGCAGCGTAGGGGCGGCCCGGATTACGGGAGAGCAGTACTTC.

This clone occurred once. The chain recombines TRBV3-1 (or the pseudogene TRBV3-2) with TRBJ1-3; D might be TRBD1 (6 bases). Germline V gene sequence: CDR1 LGHDT, CDR2 YNNKEL (reference sequence). This CDR3 contains 15 residues. V was clipped by 5 bases and J by 0 bases, with 11 bases between them. CDR3 coding DNA: TGTGCCAGCAGCGACCTCAGGGGCTCTGGAAACACCATATATTTT. Protein: CASSDLRGSGNTIYF.

The chain combines TRBV18 with TRBJ2-3, with D maybe TRBD1 (5 bases). The CDR3 runs to 14 residues. The germline CDR1 and CDR2 sequences are KGHSH and LQKENI. V was cut by 2 bases and J by 5 bases, with 11 bases left in between. The CDR3 DNA sequence: TGTGCCAGCTCACCAGACAGATATTTAGATACGCAGTATTTT. Amino acid sequence: CASSPDRYLDTQYF. Variable domain in full (rest from reference TRBV18 and TRBJ2-3): NAGVMQNPRHLVRRRGQEARLRCSPMKGHSHVYWYRQLPEEGLKFMVYLQKENIIDESGMPKERFSAEFPKEGPSILRIQQVVRGDSAAYFCASSPDRYLDTQYFGPGTRLTVL.

The CDR3 loop is CAISEPPGVSYEQYF. The CDR3 nucleotides are TGTGCCATCAGTGAGCCACCAGGGGTCTCCTACGAGCAGTACTTC. The V gene is TRBV10-3, the J gene TRBJ2-7, with D perhaps TRBD1 (6 bases). The CDR3 sequence is 15 residues long. V was shortened by 2 bases and J by 0 bases, with 11 bases between the two germline ends. Germline values: CDR1 ENHRY, CDR2 SYGVKD.

Here the CDR3 reads CASSRGTDGNTIYF. Written as DNA, the CDR3 is TGCGCCAGCAGTCGCGGGACTGATGGAAACACCATATATTTT. V usage is TRBV10-2 and J usage is TRBJ1-3; TRBD1 might be the D (5 bases). V lost 5 bases and J lost 3, with 11 bases in between. The CDR3 totals 14 residues. Germline CDR1 and CDR2: WSHSY and SAAADI.

Only one count was recorded for this clone. The chain is built from TRBV28 and TRBJ2-4; D is unresolved. Germline V gives CDR1 MDHEN, CDR2 SYDVKM. The CDR3 is 14 residues long. Trimming took off 3 bases at V and 8 bases at J, with 14 bases between the two ends. CDR3 region: CASSFPDQRDIQYF. CDR3 coding DNA: TGTGCCAGCAGTTTCCCAGATCAACGGGACATTCAGTACTTC. Variable domain in full (rest from reference TRBV28 and TRBJ2-4): DVKVTQSSRYLVKRTGEKVFLECVQDMDHENMFWYRQDPGLGLRLIYFSYDVKMKEKGDIPEGYSVSREKKERFSLILESASTNQTSMYLCASSFPDQRDIQYFGAGTRLSVL.

V and J are TRBV11-2 and TRBJ2-7; TRBD1 aligns across 7 bases. Germline V gene sequence: CDR1 SGHAT, CDR2 FQNNGV. CDR3 length equals 14 residues. V lost 5 bases and J lost 2; bases outside the gene matches: 6. The CDR3 loop is CASSPSGTAYEQYF. The CDR3 region has the DNA TGTGCCAGCAGCCCCTCCGGGACAGCCTACGAGCAGTACTTC.

The chain is built from TRBV9 and TRBJ2-7; no clear D gene. The CDR3 length is 14 residues. Trimming took 0 bases from V and 7 from J, leaving 14 bases between them. CDR1 and CDR2 (germline): SGDLS, YYNGEE. CDR3 sequence reads: CASSVDTAIGEQYF. Written as DNA, the CDR3 is TGTGCCAGCAGCGTAGATACTGCCATAGGGGAGCAGTACTTC.

The V call is TRBV6-5, the J call TRBJ1-6, with D possibly matching TRBD1 (5 bases). V was pared by 2 bases and J by 7 bases, with 9 bases between. Germline CDR1 is MNHEY and CDR2 is SVGAGI. This CDR3 is built from 14 residues. CDR3 sequence reads: CASSYKGENSPLHF. The CDR3 bases are TGTGCCAGCAGTTACAAAGGGGAGAATTCACCCCTCCACTTT.

This chain links TRBV11-3 with TRBJ2-2; D possibly corresponds to TRBD2 (5 bases). Germline assignment: CDR1 SGHNT and CDR2 YENEEA. This CDR3 is 14 amino acids long. V was clipped by 1 base and J by 4 bases, with 7 bases between them. CDR3 nucleotide sequence: TGTGCCAGCAGCTTAGGCCGGGGCACCGGGGAGCTGTTTTTT. This sequence encodes CASSLGRGTGELFF.

The chain has TRBV11-2 and TRBJ2-5, with D perhaps TRBD2 (6 bases). Trimming took 5 bases from V and 7 from J, leaving 20 bases between them. The CDR3 runs to 15 residues. Germline V gene sequence: CDR1 SGHAT, CDR2 FQNNGV. The CDR3 loop reads CASSPTPGLLGTQYF. In DNA, the CDR3 is TGTGCCAGCAGCCCCACTCCGGGACTCCTCGGGACCCAGTACTTC.

The rearrangement links TRBV11-2 to TRBJ2-6, with D hard to call. Germline V CDR1 and CDR2: SGHAT, FQNNGV. V was clipped by 3 bases and J by 0 bases, with 6 bases between them. The CDR3 is made up of 15 amino acids. CDR3 DNA: TGTGCCAGCAGCTTCTCGAGCTCTGGGGCCAACGTCCTGACTTTC. Its protein product is CASSFSSSGANVLTF.